Listed below are T cell receptor beta chains from one sample, sequenced in a study of CD8+ T cells in alopecia areata. Repertoires were generated with immunoSEQ multiplex PCR, while TCRdb's copy carries only in-frame clones and drops some. The repertoire has some 110,000 clones, 30% to 40% of them found once; the top ten carry 3% to 3.5%. Sequenced: CD4+ T cells sorted from blood. Source of these receptors: a human donor with alopecia areata. The CDR3 runs from the conserved cysteine through the conserved F or W. D genes are given only for firm matches. Clone size appears in some rows only: once, few, many, or a class for an expanded clone.

J gene: TRBJ1-1
V gene: TRBV18
D gene: .
clone size: few
CDR3 DNA: TGTGCCAGCTCACCGACACAGACGGCTGAAGCTTTCTTT
CDR3 protein: CASSPTQTAEAFF

J gene: TRBJ1-1
V gene: TRBV29-1
D gene: .
clone size: .
CDR3 DNA: TGCAGCGTCGAACAGGGAGTCACTGAAGCTTTCTTT
CDR3 protein: CSVEQGVTEAFF

J gene: TRBJ2-7
V gene: TRBV5-1
D gene: .
clone size: few
CDR3 DNA: TGCGCCAGCAGCCAATCCGCCTGGGGGACCTACGAGCAGTACTTC
CDR3 protein: CASSQSAWGTYEQYF

J gene: TRBJ2-3
V gene: TRBV13
D gene: TRBD2
clone size: few
CDR3 DNA: TGTGCCAGCAGCACCACGCGAGCGGGGGGGCCAACAGATACGCAGTATTTT
CDR3 protein: CASSTTRAGGPTDTQYF

J gene: TRBJ1-1
V gene: TRBV29-1
D gene: .
clone size: few
CDR3 DNA: TGCAGCGGGTACAGACAGAACACTGAAGCTTTCTTT
CDR3 protein: CSGYRQNTEAFF

J gene: TRBJ2-1
V gene: TRBV29-1
D gene: .
clone size: .
CDR3 DNA: TGCAGCGTTGGGAAGCAATACAATGAGCAGTTCTTC
CDR3 protein: CSVGKQYNEQFF

J gene: TRBJ2-3
V gene: TRBV29-1
D gene: TRBD2
clone size: few
CDR3 DNA: TGCAGCGTGAGTACCGGGACTAGCGGCACAGATACGCAGTATTTT
CDR3 protein: CSVSTGTSGTDTQYF

J gene: TRBJ1-2
V gene: TRBV29-1
D gene: .
clone size: .
CDR3 DNA: TGCAGCGTTGGAGGCTCTTTTAGGGCCGGCTATGGCTACACCTTC
CDR3 protein: CSVGGSFRAGYGYTF

J gene: TRBJ1-2
V gene: TRBV6-5
D gene: .
clone size: .
CDR3 DNA: TGTGCCAGCAGTTCGCTAGAAACGAGATGGGGCTACACCTTC
CDR3 protein: CASSSLETRWGYTF

J gene: TRBJ2-5
V gene: TRBV2
D gene: .
clone size: .
CDR3 DNA: TGTGCCAGCAGTGAATGGGAGACCCAGTACTTC
CDR3 protein: CASSEWETQYF

J gene: TRBJ2-7
V gene: TRBV7-9
D gene: TRBD1
clone size: .
CDR3 DNA: TGTGCCAGCAGCTTTACAGGGGTTCACTACGAGCAGTACTTC
CDR3 protein: CASSFTGVHYEQYF

J gene: TRBJ2-2
V gene: TRBV7-3
D gene: TRBD1
clone size: .
CDR3 DNA: TGTGCCAGCAGCTCGACAGGGGCTGGCACCGGGGAGCTGTTTTTT
CDR3 protein: CASSSTGAGTGELFF

J gene: TRBJ2-7
V gene: TRBV29-1
D gene: .
clone size: .
CDR3 DNA: TGCAGCGCTGGGTCCTACGAGCAGTACTTC
CDR3 protein: CSAGSYEQYF

J gene: TRBJ2-5
V gene: TRBV23-1
D gene: .
clone size: few
CDR3 DNA: TGCGCCAGCAGTCAATCCTCGGCGGGCCCGTACCAAGAGACCCAGTACTTC
CDR3 protein: CASSQSSAGPYQETQYF

J gene: TRBJ1-1
V gene: TRBV7-3
D gene: .
clone size: .
CDR3 DNA: TGTGCCAGCAGCCTATCTAGCGGGGGAACTGAAGCTTTCTTT
CDR3 protein: CASSLSSGGTEAFF

J gene: TRBJ2-1
V gene: TRBV30
D gene: TRBD2
clone size: few
CDR3 DNA: TGTGCCTGGAGTGTTCTAACTAGCGGGGGAAGACGGAGCTCCTACAATGAGCAGTTCTTC
CDR3 protein: CAWSVLTSGGRRSSYNEQFF

J gene: TRBJ2-1
V gene: TRBV29-1
D gene: TRBD2
clone size: .
CDR3 DNA: TGCAGCGTCCACGGGGGGGCTAGCGGGAGCTACAATGAGCAGTTCTTC
CDR3 protein: CSVHGGASGSYNEQFF

J gene: TRBJ2-7
V gene: TRBV29-1
D gene: .
clone size: .
CDR3 DNA: TGCAGCGTTGACATAGGGAACTCCTACGAGCAGTACTTC
CDR3 protein: CSVDIGNSYEQYF

J gene: TRBJ2-1
V gene: TRBV29-1
D gene: .
clone size: few
CDR3 DNA: TGCAGCGGCGGGACCTTTAATGAGCAGTTCTTC
CDR3 protein: CSGGTFNEQFF

J gene: TRBJ1-1
V gene: TRBV29-1
D gene: .
clone size: .
CDR3 DNA: TGCAGCGTTGAACGGCAAGGACGGGTGGCGTGGATGAACACTGAAGCTTTCTTT
CDR3 protein: CSVERQGRVAWMNTEAFF

J gene: TRBJ2-1
V gene: TRBV29-1
D gene: .
clone size: .
CDR3 DNA: TGCAGCGTTGACATGACCCTTGGGAATGAGCAGTTCTTC
CDR3 protein: CSVDMTLGNEQFF

J gene: TRBJ1-6
V gene: TRBV7-9
D gene: TRBD1
clone size: .
CDR3 DNA: TGTGCCAGCAGCCGGGGACAGGGTTCACCCCTCCACTTT
CDR3 protein: CASSRGQGSPLHF

J gene: TRBJ2-1
V gene: TRBV30
D gene: TRBD2
clone size: .
CDR3 DNA: TGTGCCTCAAAAGCCTTTGGGGGTAGCGGGAGATACAATGAGCAGTTCTTC
CDR3 protein: CASKAFGGSGRYNEQFF

J gene: TRBJ2-1
V gene: TRBV5-6
D gene: .
clone size: few
CDR3 DNA: TGTGCCAGCAGCTTGCCCGCAGGTTATGAGCAGTTCTTC
CDR3 protein: CASSLPAGYEQFF

J gene: TRBJ2-7
V gene: TRBV5-1
D gene: .
clone size: .
CDR3 DNA: TGCGCCAGCAGCTTGGCCGCACCAACGGGATACGAGCAGTACTTC
CDR3 protein: CASSLAAPTGYEQYF

J gene: TRBJ2-1
V gene: TRBV14
D gene: .
clone size: .
CDR3 DNA: TGTGCCAGCAGCCACCATACCAGGAGCTCCTACAATGAGCAGTTCTTC
CDR3 protein: CASSHHTRSSYNEQFF

J gene: TRBJ2-3
V gene: TRBV19
D gene: .
clone size: few
CDR3 DNA: TGTGCCAGTAGTTACAGGGGCACAGATACGCAGTATTTT
CDR3 protein: CASSYRGTDTQYF

J gene: TRBJ2-1
V gene: TRBV5-6
D gene: TRBD2
clone size: once
CDR3 DNA: TGTGCCAGCAGCTCCCTGGGGACTAGTGTTGAGCAGTTCTTC
CDR3 protein: CASSSLGTSVEQFF

J gene: TRBJ2-2
V gene: TRBV4-3
D gene: .
clone size: .
CDR3 DNA: TGCGCCAGCAGCCAATTGGGCCCGTACATCGGGGAGCTGTTTTTT
CDR3 protein: CASSQLGPYIGELFF

J gene: TRBJ2-7
V gene: TRBV7-9
D gene: .
clone size: few
CDR3 DNA: TGTGCCAGCAGCACTGGAGGAGGGGGGTCCGAGCAGTACTTC
CDR3 protein: CASSTGGGGSEQYF

J gene: TRBJ2-7
V gene: TRBV28
D gene: .
clone size: .
CDR3 DNA: TGTGCCAGCAGTTTGCTCTACGAGCAGTACTTC
CDR3 protein: CASSLLYEQYF

J gene: TRBJ2-7
V gene: TRBV18
D gene: .
clone size: few
CDR3 DNA: TGTGCCAGCTCACCACCGGGGGGTCCCTACGAGCAGTACTTC
CDR3 protein: CASSPPGGPYEQYF

J gene: TRBJ2-1
V gene: TRBV29-1
D gene: .
clone size: few
CDR3 DNA: TGCAGCGTTGGAGGGACCAGGAATGAGCAGTTCTTC
CDR3 protein: CSVGGTRNEQFF

J gene: TRBJ2-5
V gene: TRBV20-1
D gene: .
clone size: few
CDR3 DNA: TGCAGTGCCGCGCACAGGGAATCCCAGTACTTC
CDR3 protein: CSAAHRESQYF

J gene: TRBJ2-2
V gene: TRBV28
D gene: .
clone size: .
CDR3 DNA: TGTGCCAGCAGGGAGGGGCTCGCGAACACCGGGGAGCTGTTTTTT
CDR3 protein: CASREGLANTGELFF

J gene: TRBJ1-2
V gene: TRBV29-1
D gene: .
clone size: .
CDR3 DNA: TGCAGCGTTGTCCGCCCGGCAGGCTCATATGGCTACACCTTC
CDR3 protein: CSVVRPAGSYGYTF

J gene: TRBJ1-1
V gene: TRBV20-1
D gene: .
clone size: .
CDR3 DNA: TGCAGTGCTAGAGGTAGGACTGAAGCTTTCTTT
CDR3 protein: CSARGRTEAFF

J gene: TRBJ1-2
V gene: TRBV28
D gene: .
clone size: .
CDR3 DNA: TGTGCCAGCAGCCTCGACAGGAACTATGGCTACACCTTC
CDR3 protein: CASSLDRNYGYTF

J gene: TRBJ2-3
V gene: TRBV7-2
D gene: .
clone size: .
CDR3 DNA: TGTGCCAGCAGCTCCCCTTTTCTTGAGCAGTATTTT
CDR3 protein: CASSSPFLEQYF